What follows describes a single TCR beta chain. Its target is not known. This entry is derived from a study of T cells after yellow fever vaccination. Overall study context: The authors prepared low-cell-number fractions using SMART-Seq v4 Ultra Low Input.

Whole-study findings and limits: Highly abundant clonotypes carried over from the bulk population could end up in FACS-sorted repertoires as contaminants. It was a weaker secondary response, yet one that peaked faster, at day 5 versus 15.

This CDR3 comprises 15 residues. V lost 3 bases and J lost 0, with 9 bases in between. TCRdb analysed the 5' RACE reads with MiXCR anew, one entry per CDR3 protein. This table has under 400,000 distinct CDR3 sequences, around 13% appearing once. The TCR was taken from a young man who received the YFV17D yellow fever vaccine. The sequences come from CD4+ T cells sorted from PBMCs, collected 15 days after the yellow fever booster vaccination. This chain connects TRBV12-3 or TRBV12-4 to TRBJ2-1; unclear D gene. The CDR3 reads CASSLVGYSYNEQFF. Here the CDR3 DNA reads TGTGCCAGCAGTTTGGTAGGTTACTCCTACAATGAGCAGTTCTTC.